Shown below are 31 T cell receptor beta chains from a single sample sequenced in a study of T cell responses to AZD1222 COVID-19 vaccine. Measured with immunoSEQ multiplex PCR; TCRdb has only the in-frame clones, and not every one. Among some 170,000 clones listed, around nine tenths were seen once. The specimen was peripheral blood, collected 28 days after the second AZD1222 dose. These receptors all stem from an adult who received the AZD1222 COVID-19 vaccine.

The chain employs TRBV6-5 and TRBJ2-7; 10 nucleotides match TRBD2. This CDR3 region has 14 residues. The germline V gene encodes CDR1 MNHEY and CDR2 SVGAGI. The junction had 4 bases not matched to a gene; V was cut back by 4 bases and J by 4 bases. CDR3 nucleotide sequence: TGTGCCAGCAGTTCTAGCGGGGGAGAGTACGAGCAGTACTTC. It translates to CASSSSGGEYEQYF.

The rearrangement links TRBV5-6 to TRBJ1-1; D gene uncertain. CDR3 length: 14 residues. The V end was cut by 4 bases, the J end by 1 base, with 11 bases between. The germline V gene has CDR1 SGHDT and CDR2 YYEEEE. The CDR3 region is CASSPSRRNTEAFF. The CDR3 DNA is TGTGCCAGCAGCCCCTCCCGCAGGAACACTGAAGCTTTCTTT.

The V and J genes are TRBV29-1 and TRBJ2-1; 8 positions agree with TRBD2. The CDR3 runs 13 residues. Germline CDR1 reads SQVTM; CDR2 reads ANQGSEA. V shed 4 bases, J shed 8 bases, and the junction held 7 bases outside the gene matches. CDR3 in DNA: TGCAGCGTTGTGCGGGGGGCGCTTGATGAGCAGTTCTTC. It is translated as CSVVRGALDEQFF.

The chain couples TRBV4-3 to TRBJ2-5; 8 bases are shared with TRBD2. CDR1 is LGHNA and CDR2 is YSLEER in the germline V gene. V trimming: 1 base; J trimming: 4 bases; junction bases outside the gene matches: 5. The CDR3 loop spans 15 amino acids. In DNA form, the CDR3 reads TGCGCCAGCAGCCAAGCCCGGGGGGGCCCAGAGACCCAGTACTTC. Protein sequence: CASSQARGGPETQYF.

The chain couples TRBV2 to TRBJ2-1; TRBD1 is a possible D gene (5 bases). This CDR3 spans 11 amino acids. Germline V gene lookup returns CDR1 SNHLY and CDR2 FYNNEI. V lost 1 base to trimming and J lost 16 bases, with 11 bases between them. CDR3 sequence: CASSEGGLPFF. In DNA, the CDR3 is TGTGCCAGCAGTGAAGGGGGCCTGCCATTCTTC. Full variable domain (remainder filled in from reference TRBV2 and TRBJ2-1): EPEVTQTPSHQVTQMGQEVILRCVPISNHLYFYWYRQILGQKVEFLVSFYNNEISEKSEIFDDQFSVERPDGSNFTLKIRSTKLEDSAMYFCASSEGGLPFFGPGTRLTVL.

The V call is TRBV2, the J call TRBJ2-2; maybe TRBD2 (5 bases). The CDR3 spans 13 residues. Trimming shortened V by 7 bases and J by 4 bases, and 10 bases separated the two germline ends. CDR1 and CDR2 from the germline V gene are SNHLY and FYNNEI. CDR3 loop: CASMPGSTGELFF. The DNA for the CDR3 is TGTGCCAGCATGCCGGGGTCCACCGGGGAGCTGTTTTTT.

This clone appeared a single time. J is TRBJ2-2 and V is TRBV5-4; 9 nucleotides align to TRBD1. Germline V CDR1 and CDR2: SGHNT, YYREEE (reference sequence). The CDR3 is made up of 15 amino acids. Germline trimming cut 3 bases from V and 9 bases from J; bases unmatched to any gene: 9. CDR3 nucleotide sequence: TGTGCCAGCAGCTGGGTTGGGACAGGGTACCGGGAGCTGTTTTTT. Amino acid sequence: CASSWVGTGYRELFF.

This chain connects TRBV5-1 to TRBJ1-2; 7 nucleotides agree with TRBD1. The ends lost 4 bases at V and 3 bases at J; junction bases unmatched: 3. The CDR3 runs to 13 residues. CDR1 and CDR2 (germline): SGHRS, YFSETQ. The CDR3 DNA reads as TGCGCCAGCAGCCCCAGGGGGGACTATGGCTACACCTTC. This codes for CASSPRGDYGYTF.

The CDR3 region is CASSPTRGETQYF. The CDR3, as DNA: TGTGCCAGTAGCCCGACTAGAGGAGAGACCCAGTACTTC. This chain connects TRBV19 to TRBJ2-5; a weak D match, TRBD2 (6 bases). Germline CDR1 is LNHDA and CDR2 is SQIVND (reference sequence). Between the trimmed V and J ends, which lost 6 bases and 4 bases, there was a span of 12 bases. This CDR3 has 13 residues.

The chain recombines TRBV15 with TRBJ2-2; 10 bases agree with TRBD1. CDR3 size: 16 residues. J gave up 6 bases and V 2 bases, and 6 bases lay outside the gene matches. The germline CDR1 and CDR2 sequences are LNHNV and YYDKDF (reference sequence). In DNA, the CDR3 is TGTGCCACCAGCAGACCTAAAGGACAGGGGGCCGGGGAGCTGTTTTTT. Residues: CATSRPKGQGAGELFF.

The chain joins TRBV29-1 to TRBJ1-1; the D gene is possibly TRBD1 (6 bases). Trimming shortened V by 7 bases and J by 1 base, and 13 bases separated the two germline ends. Germline V gives CDR1 SQVTM, CDR2 ANQGSEA. The CDR3 is made up of 13 amino acids. The CDR3 protein is CSAKQGWNTEAFF. For the CDR3, the DNA is TGCAGCGCAAAACAGGGCTGGAACACTGAAGCTTTCTTT.

V and J are TRBV25-1 and TRBJ1-6; D is unresolved. Trimming left V 3 bases short and J 9 bases short, with 15 bases between. Germline CDR1 MGHDK, CDR2 SYGVNS. This CDR3 region has 15 residues. The CDR3: CASSELIFGGSPLHF. The DNA of the CDR3 is TGTGCCAGCAGTGAGCTGATTTTTGGTGGTTCACCCCTCCACTTT. Full variable domain (remainder filled in from reference TRBV25-1 and TRBJ1-6): EADIYQTPRYLVIGTGKKITLECSQTMGHDKMYWYQQDPGMELHLIHYSYGVNSTEKGDLSSESTVSRIRTEHFPLTLESARPSHTSQYLCASSELIFGGSPLHFGNGTRLTVT.

The chain combines TRBV6-5 with TRBJ2-1; D remains unclear. Germline V gene data show CDR1 as MNHEY and CDR2 as SVGAGI. This CDR3 region has 15 residues. With 0 bases removed from V and 4 bases from J, the gap between germline ends came to 10 bases. The CDR3 protein is CASSYSWAPYNEQFF. The DNA of the CDR3 is TGTGCCAGCAGTTACTCGTGGGCCCCTTACAATGAGCAGTTCTTC.

This clone has a handful of counts. The genes are TRBV7-8 and TRBJ1-1; D might be TRBD1 (6 bases). The CDR3 has 14 amino acids. Between the trimmed V and J ends, which lost 5 bases and 5 bases, there was a span of 15 bases. Germline CDR1 is SGHVS and CDR2 is FQNEAQ. CDR3 nucleotides: TGTGCCAGCAGCCGCCCGACAGGCAAGACTGAAGCTTTCTTT. It yields the protein CASSRPTGKTEAFF. Full variable domain (missing parts from reference TRBV7-8 and TRBJ1-1): GAGVSQSPRYKVAKRGQDVALRCDPISGHVSLFWYQQALGQGPEFLTYFQNEAQLDKSGLPSDRFFAERPEGSVSTLKIQRTQQEDSAVYLCASSRPTGKTEAFFGQGTRLTVV.

This chain joins TRBV7-9 and TRBJ1-2; no firm D call. CDR3 length: 16 residues. V lost 1 base and J lost 7, with 19 bases in between. Germline CDR1 reads SEHNR; CDR2 reads FQNEAQ (reference sequence). The CDR3: CASSLGLGFAESGYTF. The CDR3 DNA reads TGTGCCAGCAGCTTAGGGTTAGGATTCGCGGAAAGTGGCTACACCTTC.

The chain combines TRBV6-1 with TRBJ1-1; 8 bases match TRBD1. V dropped 3 bases and J dropped 1; count of bases not matched to a gene: 7. The CDR3 spans 16 residues. Germline CDR1 MNHNS, CDR2 SASEGT. The CDR3 DNA is TGTGCCAGCAGTGATCAGACAGGGGCCAAGAACACTGAAGCTTTCTTT. Translating it yields CASSDQTGAKNTEAFF.

The chain is built from TRBV27 and TRBJ1-4; 9 bases are shared with TRBD1. CDR3 size: 15 residues. Germline V CDR1 and CDR2: MNHEY, SMNVEV (reference sequence). The J segment lost 7 bases and the V segment lost 6 bases, leaving 9 bases of the junction unmatched. CDR3 DNA sequence: TGTGCCAGCAGCCCATCAGGGACAGGGAGTGAAAAACTGTTTTTT. This gives the protein CASSPSGTGSEKLFF. Complete variable domain (other parts from reference TRBV27 and TRBJ1-4): EAQVTQNPRYLITVTGKKLTVTCSQNMNHEYMSWYRQDPGLGLRQIYYSMNVEVTDKGDVPEGYKVSRKEKRNFPLILESPSPNQTSLYFCASSPSGTGSEKLFFGSGTQLSVL.

The chain uses TRBV6-5 and TRBJ2-7; possible D gene TRBD2, 5 bases. CDR3 size: 13 residues. Trimming left V 9 bases short and J 0 bases short, with 12 bases between. In germline, CDR1 is MNHEY, CDR2 SVGAGI. Here the CDR3 DNA reads TGTGCCAGTACGGAGGCCAGCTCCTACGAGCAGTACTTC. This translates into CASTEASSYEQYF.

CDR3 DNA sequence: TGTGCCAGCAGTTCCCCCCAGGGGGGAGGGGAGCTGTTTTTT. Protein product: CASSSPQGGGELFF. V and J are TRBV6-5 and TRBJ2-2, with D possibly matching TRBD1 (7 bases). V lost 4 bases to trimming and J lost 8 bases, with 14 bases between them. The CDR3 contains 14 residues. CDR1 is MNHEY and CDR2 is SVGAGI in the germline V gene.

The V and J genes are TRBV30 and TRBJ1-1, with D maybe TRBD1 (6 bases). From germline, CDR1 is GTSNPN and CDR2 SVGIG (reference sequence). The CDR3 spans 12 residues. Trimming pared 4 bases from V and 9 bases from J, leaving 15 bases between. The CDR3 spells CAWTGDAEKAFF. The CDR3 nucleotides are TGTGCCTGGACAGGGGACGCCGAAAAAGCTTTCTTT.

The chain has TRBV5-6 and TRBJ2-3, with a possible D match to TRBD1 (6 bases). With 4 bases removed from V and 0 bases from J, the gap between germline ends came to 12 bases. Per the germline V gene, CDR1 is SGHDT and CDR2 is YYEEEE. This CDR3 is built from 15 residues. CDR3 nucleotide sequence: TGTGCCAGCAGCAATGGACAGTTTAGCACAGATACGCAGTATTTT. Translating gives CASSNGQFSTDTQYF.

The chain joins TRBV5-1 to TRBJ2-3; the match to TRBD2 covers 7 bases. V was pared by 3 bases and J by 3 bases, with 4 bases of the junction left unmatched. Germline V gene sequence: CDR1 SGHRS, CDR2 YFSETQ. The CDR3 has 14 amino acids. The CDR3 DNA reads TGCGCCAGCAGCTCACTAGCGACTACAGATACGCAGTATTTT. This gives the protein CASSSLATTDTQYF.

This sequence joins TRBV5-1 and TRBJ1-6; the match to TRBD1 covers 7 bases. The J segment lost 7 bases and the V segment lost 5 bases, leaving 12 bases of the junction unmatched. There are 16 residues in the CDR3. Germline CDR1 is SGHRS and CDR2 is YFSETQ. CDR3 in DNA: TGCGCCAGCAGACCCGGGGGGCAGGGGGGAAATTCACCCCTCCACTTT. Translating gives CASRPGGQGGNSPLHF.

The chain has TRBV30 and TRBJ1-4; a possible D gene is TRBD1 (5 bases). This CDR3 contains 15 residues. V gave up 0 bases and J gave up 8 bases, with 16 bases separating them. Germline V gene sequence: CDR1 GTSNPN, CDR2 SVGIG (reference sequence). The CDR3 spells CAWSVGTGFGEKLFF. In DNA form, the CDR3 reads TGTGCCTGGAGTGTAGGGACCGGGTTTGGGGAAAAACTGTTTTTT.

This clone turned up a few times. The chain recombines TRBV11-2 with TRBJ1-2; a possible D gene is TRBD1 (6 bases). CDR1 SGHAT and CDR2 FQNNGV come from the germline V gene. Trimming cost V 3 bases and J 8 bases, with 13 bases left between them. This CDR3 has 13 amino acids. The CDR3 region is CASSLTQGGGYTF. The CDR3 DNA reads as TGTGCCAGCAGCTTGACCCAAGGGGGAGGCTACACCTTC.

This clone was seen only once. The genes are TRBV9 and TRBJ1-6; TRBD1 agrees at 7 bases. The CDR3 loop spans 14 amino acids. Trimming removed 5 bases from V and 5 bases from J; junction bases left unmatched: 4. The germline V gene has CDR1 SGDLS and CDR2 YYNGEE. CDR3 region: CASRPGTDNSPLHF. In nucleotides, the CDR3 is TGTGCCAGCAGACCCGGGACAGATAATTCACCCCTCCACTTT.

This clone was observed a single time. The V gene is TRBV6-5, the J gene TRBJ1-1; the D gene is possibly TRBD1 (6 bases). Germline CDR1 MNHEY, CDR2 SVGAGI. The germline V and J ends were trimmed by 6 bases and 3 bases, with 14 bases remaining between them. The CDR3 is 14 amino acids. The CDR3 DNA sequence: TGTGCCAGCAGAATTAAAGGGGGATACACTGAAGCTTTCTTT. Encoded protein: CASRIKGGYTEAFF.

This sequence joins TRBV29-1 and TRBJ2-7, with 9 positions matching TRBD1. CDR1 is SQVTM and CDR2 is ANQGSEA in the germline V gene. This CDR3 spans 13 amino acids. Germline trimming cut 5 bases from V and 1 base from J; bases unmatched to any gene: 3. CDR3 region: CSVKTGGSYEQYF. The CDR3 region has the DNA TGCAGCGTTAAGACAGGGGGATCCTACGAGCAGTACTTC.

The V gene is TRBV7-9, the J gene TRBJ1-4; D is ambiguous. Per the germline V gene, CDR1 is SEHNR and CDR2 is FQNEAQ (reference sequence). V shed 7 bases and J shed 7 bases, with 10 bases lying between them. The CDR3 sequence is 12 residues long. Here the CDR3 DNA reads TGTGCCAGCACCCAGACTGGTGAAAAACTGTTTTTT. It specifies CASTQTGEKLFF.

The V and J genes are TRBV7-9 and TRBJ1-4; possibly TRBD1 for D (5 bases). Trimming shortened V by 5 bases and J by 6 bases, and 22 bases separated the two germline ends. The CDR3 covers 17 residues. Per the germline V gene, CDR1 is SEHNR and CDR2 is FQNEAQ (reference sequence). CDR3 DNA: TGTGCCAGCAGCCCCCATTTCCTGGGGCGGGAGGATGAAAAACTGTTTTTT. Its translation is CASSPHFLGREDEKLFF. Full variable domain (rest looked up from reference TRBV7-9 and TRBJ1-4): DTGVSQNPRHKITKRGQNVTFRCDPISEHNRLYWYRQTLGQGPEFLTYFQNEAQLEKSRLLSDRFSAERPKGSFSTLEIQRTEQGDSAMYLCASSPHFLGREDEKLFFGSGTQLSVL.

This sequence joins TRBV6-5 and TRBJ1-5; weak D call: TRBD1 (6 bases). Germline CDR1 and CDR2: MNHEY and SVGAGI. Trimming cost V 6 bases and J 0 bases, with 12 bases left between them. This CDR3 spans 15 amino acids. This chain's CDR3 is CASSPAGASNQPQHF. The CDR3 DNA is TGTGCCAGCAGCCCGGCAGGGGCTAGCAATCAGCCCCAGCATTTT.